The entry below describes one TCR beta chain. The sample originates from a study of blood T cell repertoires in COVID-19. Generated by immunoSEQ multiplex PCR, the TCRdb table keeps only in-frame clones and is missing some. The sample has nearly 80,000 clones; approximately 92% are singletons. Germline values: CDR1 LGHDT, CDR2 YNNKEL (reference sequence). The CDR3 has 21 amino acids. The V and J ends lost 10 bases and 2 bases, in that order; junction bases with no gene match: 25. The clonotype originates from a woman of 80 years or more with acute or convalescent COVID-19. Sequenced sample: peripheral blood. The chain recombines TRBV3-1 (or the pseudogene TRBV3-2) with TRBJ2-5, with 13 positions matching TRBD2. This CDR3 reads CANPTRTSGSCWEYLQETQYF. Written as DNA, the CDR3 is TGTGCCAACCCCACTAGGACTAGCGGGAGTTGCTGGGAGTATCTGCAAGAGACCCAGTACTTC.